These 23 T cell receptor beta chains were sequenced from one sample in a study of neurological immune-mediated disorders. Via MiXCR, TCRdb re-called the 5' RACE reads, giving one row per CDR3 protein. Here the sample spans 39,000 or so distinct CDR3 sequences, about 2.5% being singletons. Sequencing input: PBMCs. Receptors were obtained from a man aged 25 to 40 with multiple sclerosis.

The table lists this clonotype with many counts. V gene TRBV7-2 combines with J gene TRBJ1-2; D is unresolved. The CDR3 has 14 amino acids. Trimming pared 1 base from V and 7 bases from J, leaving 13 bases between. Germline CDR1 SGHTA, CDR2 FQGNSA. CDR3 in DNA: TGTGCCAGCAGCTTAGAGCCCGGGGTCCGTGGCTACACCTTC. Protein: CASSLEPGVRGYTF.

This clonotype was recorded at least ten times. The chain is built from TRBV5-1 and TRBJ2-1, with 10 bases aligning to TRBD2. Per the germline V gene, CDR1 is SGHRS and CDR2 is YFSETQ. CDR3 length equals 15 residues. Losses at the gene ends were 2 bases for V and 4 bases for J; bases not matched to a gene: 3. CDR3: CASSLAGGRYNEQFF. Here the CDR3 DNA reads TGCGCCAGCAGCTTAGCGGGGGGGCGTTACAATGAGCAGTTCTTC.

Regarding this clonotype: This may arise from a read error, as a much more abundant clone is one base away. The CDR3 coding sequence is TGCAGTGCTAGAGATCAGAGAAGGTACGAGCAGCACTTC. Amino acid sequence: CSARDQRRYEQHF. The chain employs TRBV20-1 and TRBJ2-7; D remains unclear. Germline V lookup: CDR1 DFQATT, CDR2 SNEGSKA (reference sequence). CDR3 length: 13 residues.

The table lists this clonotype with many counts. The chain uses TRBV7-2 and TRBJ2-2; no definite D call. Trimming pared 1 base from V and 0 bases from J, leaving 6 bases between. The CDR3 has 15 amino acids. The germline CDR1 and CDR2 sequences are SGHTA and FQGNSA. CDR3 bases: TGTGCCAGCAGCTTAGGAGCCGCGAACACCGGGGAGCTGTTTTTT. Protein: CASSLGAANTGELFF.

This clonotype was seen repeatedly, ten times or more. V usage is TRBV20-1 and J usage is TRBJ1-5, with TRBD1 as a possible D gene (5 bases). V was cut by 0 bases and J by 6 bases, with 15 bases left in between. CDR1 is DFQATT and CDR2 is SNEGSKA in the germline V gene (reference sequence). The CDR3 totals 15 residues. The CDR3 DNA reads TGCAGTGCTAGAGATTCGCAGGGTCGGGGTCAGCCCCAGCATTTT. As protein: CSARDSQGRGQPQHF.

This clonotype was seen repeatedly, ten times or more. V usage is TRBV27 and J usage is TRBJ2-3; no reliable D call. CDR3 length: 14 amino acids. Trimming removed 2 bases at V and 0 bases at J, with 6 bases between. Germline loops: CDR1 MNHEY, CDR2 SMNVEV (reference sequence). The CDR3 sequence is CASSLTPSTDTQYF. CDR3 sequence (DNA): TGTGCCAGCAGTTTAACCCCCAGCACAGATACGCAGTATTTT.

This clonotype occurred many times. The chain recombines TRBV3-1 with TRBJ2-2; D is tentatively TRBD1 or TRBD2 (6 bases each). This CDR3 contains 16 residues. V lost 4 bases and J 1 base, leaving 13 bases between the germline ends. The V gene's germline CDR1 is LGHDT and CDR2 YNNKEL (reference sequence). In DNA form, the CDR3 reads TGTGCCAGCAGCCCCCCGGGGGCGAGGAACACCGGGGAGCTGTTTTTT. Amino acids: CASSPPGARNTGELFF.

This clonotype was observed many times. The gene calls are TRBV28 and TRBJ2-7; 10 bases align to TRBD2. This CDR3 comprises 15 residues. Trimming took 4 bases from V and 0 from J; bases not matched to a gene: 3. The germline CDR1 and CDR2 sequences are MDHEN and SYDVKM. DNA of the CDR3: TGTGCCAGCAGTTCAGCGGGAGGGAGCTCCTACGAGCAGTACTTC. Translating it yields CASSSAGGSSYEQYF.

This clonotype was seen at least ten times. V gene TRBV6-4 combines with J gene TRBJ2-1; 13 nucleotides line up with TRBD2. From germline, CDR1 is MRHNA and CDR2 SNTAGT. The CDR3 runs to 16 residues. J gave up 6 bases and V 4 bases, and 6 bases lay outside the gene matches. The CDR3 protein is CASSALTSGGANEQFF. In DNA, the CDR3 is TGTGCCAGCAGTGCCCTAACTAGCGGGGGGGCCAATGAGCAGTTCTTC.

In this sample, this clonotype turned up many times. This sequence joins TRBV9 and TRBJ2-3; D is unclear. Trimming took 6 bases from V and 0 from J, leaving 11 bases between them. The CDR3 spans 14 residues. Germline V CDR1 and CDR2: SGDLS, YYNGEE. The CDR3, as DNA: TGTGCCAGCACCCCCGTTGGGAGCACAGATACGCAGTATTTT. Its protein is CASTPVGSTDTQYF.

This clonotype was seen ten or more times. The chain combines TRBV6-4 with TRBJ2-6; perhaps D is TRBD1 or TRBD2 (5 bases each). The V gene's germline CDR1 is MRHNA and CDR2 SNTAGT. The CDR3 is 19 amino acids. The ends were cut back, 2 bases at V and 1 base at J, with 18 bases in the middle. CDR3: CASSDEWGAGGSGANVLTF. The DNA for the CDR3 is TGTGCCAGCAGTGACGAATGGGGAGCTGGGGGATCTGGGGCCAACGTCCTGACTTTC.

This clonotype has a count of ten or more. The chain is built from TRBV14 and TRBJ2-3; D is ambiguous. Germline V gene sequence: CDR1 SGHDN, CDR2 FVKESK. The length of the CDR3 is 12 residues. V was shortened by 3 bases and J by 2 bases, with 3 bases between the two germline ends. The chain's CDR3 is CASSHHTDTQYF. CDR3 sequence (DNA): TGTGCCAGCAGCCACCACACAGATACGCAGTATTTT.

This clonotype has more than one count but fewer than ten. The chain employs TRBV3-1 and TRBJ2-7, with a possible D match to TRBD2 (6 bases). This CDR3 is built from 15 residues. V lost 3 bases and J lost 3, with 15 bases in between. Germline CDR1 LGHDT, CDR2 YNNKEL (reference sequence). The CDR3 loop reads CASSQAPAGSYEQYF. As DNA, the CDR3 is TGTGCCAGCAGCCAGGCACCAGCGGGCAGCTACGAGCAGTACTTC.

This clonotype has a count of ten or more. The V gene is TRBV5-1, the J gene TRBJ2-1, with a possible D match to TRBD2 (6 bases). V shed 4 bases and J shed 4 bases, with 18 bases lying between them. This CDR3 has 16 residues. Germline lookup yields CDR1 SGHRS and CDR2 YFSETQ. The CDR3 spells CASSASPWGDYNEQFF. The CDR3 coding sequence is TGCGCCAGCAGCGCGTCCCCGTGGGGGGATTACAATGAGCAGTTCTTC.

This clonotype was counted many times. The chain joins TRBV3-1 to TRBJ1-5, with TRBD1 as a possible D gene (5 bases). In germline, CDR1 is LGHDT, CDR2 YNNKEL (reference sequence). The length of the CDR3 is 14 residues. Trimming stripped 1 base from V and 3 bases from J, with 7 bases between. DNA of the CDR3: TGTGCCAGCAGCCAAGGACAGATCAATCAGCCCCAGCATTTT. Its protein product is CASSQGQINQPQHF.

This clonotype occurred many times. The chain employs TRBV20-1 and TRBJ2-1; 9 nucleotides agree with TRBD1. This CDR3 has 16 amino acids. V was clipped by 6 bases and J by 6 bases; unmatched bases: 15. Germline V CDR1 and CDR2: DFQATT, SNEGSKA (reference sequence). The chain's CDR3 is CSAYRGPGRPINEQFF. DNA for the CDR3: TGCAGTGCGTACAGGGGGCCTGGACGGCCAATCAATGAGCAGTTCTTC.

At least ten counts were recorded for this clonotype. This sequence joins TRBV7-8 and TRBJ1-6, with TRBD1 matching over 8 bases. CDR1 SGHVS and CDR2 FQNEAQ come from the germline V gene. CDR3 length: 14 residues. J lost 9 bases, V lost 6 bases, and 7 bases had no gene match. DNA for the CDR3: TGTGCCAGCAGGCGACGGGACAGGACTTCACCCCTCCACTTT. It is translated as CASRRRDRTSPLHF.

This clonotype was recorded a few times. A read error is possible here, since a much larger clone lies one base away. The genes are TRBV9 and TRBJ2-3, with D unclear. CDR1 is SGDLS, CDR2 YYNGEE, per germline. The CDR3 extends over 12 amino acids. CDR3 sequence (DNA): TGTGACAGCAGCGTAGACCCAGATACGCAGTATTTT. Amino acids: CDSSVDPDTQYF.

Ten or more counts support this clonotype. The chain joins TRBV7-2 to TRBJ2-2; TRBD2 matches 11 bases. V lost 4 bases to trimming and J lost 5 bases; unmatched junction nucleotides: 12. The germline V gene has CDR1 SGHTA and CDR2 FQGNSA. This CDR3 has 18 amino acids. In DNA form, the CDR3 reads TGTGCCAGCAGCTCATCCCCGGGGACTAGCGGTACTACCGGGGAGCTGTTTTTT. Translation gives CASSSSPGTSGTTGELFF.

This clonotype was seen many times. The J gene is TRBJ1-2, the V gene TRBV20-1; D might be TRBD1 (6 bases). This CDR3 is built from 14 residues. V lost 3 bases and J 6 bases, leaving 17 bases between the germline ends. Germline-derived CDR1 and CDR2 are DFQATT and SNEGSKA (reference sequence). The CDR3 protein is CSASPDSNLNGYTF. CDR3 coding DNA: TGCAGTGCTAGCCCGGACAGCAACTTGAATGGCTACACCTTC.

This clonotype showed up many times. The rearrangement uses TRBV24-1 and TRBJ2-2, with 7 bases that match TRBD1. CDR1 and CDR2 (germline): KGHDR, SFDVKD. The CDR3 has 14 amino acids. V was clipped by 4 bases and J by 5 bases; unmatched bases: 3. The CDR3 loop reads CATSETGMTGELFF. The CDR3 DNA sequence: TGTGCCACCAGTGAGACAGGGATGACCGGGGAGCTGTTTTTT.

This clonotype was seen ten or more times. This chain uses TRBV20-1 with TRBJ2-7; D uncertain. The germline V gene encodes CDR1 DFQATT and CDR2 SNEGSKA (reference sequence). Trimming took off 0 bases at V and 3 bases at J, with 12 bases between the two ends. The CDR3 consists of 14 residues. CDR3 protein: CSAREPDTLYEQYF. The CDR3 DNA reads as TGCAGTGCTAGAGAACCCGACACCCTCTACGAGCAGTACTTC.

This clonotype was seen many times. The gene calls are TRBV20-1 and TRBJ2-7; a weak D match, TRBD2 (5 bases). Germline V gene sequence: CDR1 DFQATT, CDR2 SNEGSKA (reference sequence). The CDR3 length is 13 residues. V was pared by 1 base and J by 2 bases, with 9 bases between. The CDR3 sequence is CSARATGTYEQYF. CDR3 sequence (DNA): TGCAGTGCTAGAGCGACGGGAACCTACGAGCAGTACTTC.